The sample holds a few counts of the clone carrying this TCR beta chain. Its antigen is still unknown. The time point was: patch test 3, about 24 weeks after DPC sensitization. Treatment: therapeutic diphenylcyclopropenone sensitization with weekly scalp DPC. Unfractionated whole blood yielded the extracted total RNA. The germline CDR1 and CDR2 sequences are MRHNA and SNTAGT. This CDR3 is 16 amino acids long. V shed 0 bases and J shed 0 bases, with 9 bases lying between them. TCRdb independently ran MiXCR on the RACE reads; one entry per CDR3 protein. This table holds approximately 160,000 distinct CDR3 sequences, 25% to 30% found once. This entry comes from a study of human T cells and chemical hapten exposure. Study-wide findings and caveats: Alopecia affected the donors, so their immune response may differ from healthy people's.

The sequenced sample was whole blood, obtained in connection with sensitization to the hapten diphenylcyclopropenone (DPC). The sequence derives from a young woman with alopecia areata. Some clones in this sample may be carry-over from other donors' samples. V usage is TRBV6-4 and J usage is TRBJ2-1; D gene unclear. CDR3 sequence: CASSDSASSSYNEQFF. CDR3 sequence (DNA): TGTGCCAGCAGTGACTCGGCAAGTAGCTCCTACAATGAGCAGTTCTTC.